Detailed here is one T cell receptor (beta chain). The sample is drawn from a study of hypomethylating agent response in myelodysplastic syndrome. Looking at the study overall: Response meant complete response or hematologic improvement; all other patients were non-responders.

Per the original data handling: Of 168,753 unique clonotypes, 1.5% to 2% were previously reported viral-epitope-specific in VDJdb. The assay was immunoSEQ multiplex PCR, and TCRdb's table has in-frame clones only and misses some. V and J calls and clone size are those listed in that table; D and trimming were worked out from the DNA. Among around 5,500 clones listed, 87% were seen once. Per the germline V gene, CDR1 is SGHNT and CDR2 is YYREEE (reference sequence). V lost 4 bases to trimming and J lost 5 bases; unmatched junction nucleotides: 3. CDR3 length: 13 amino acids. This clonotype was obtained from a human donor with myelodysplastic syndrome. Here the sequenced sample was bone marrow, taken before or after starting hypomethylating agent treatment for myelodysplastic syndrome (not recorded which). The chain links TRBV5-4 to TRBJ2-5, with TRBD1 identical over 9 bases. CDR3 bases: TGTGCCAGCAGCATTACAGGGGGCGAGACCCAGTACTTC. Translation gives CASSITGGETQYF.